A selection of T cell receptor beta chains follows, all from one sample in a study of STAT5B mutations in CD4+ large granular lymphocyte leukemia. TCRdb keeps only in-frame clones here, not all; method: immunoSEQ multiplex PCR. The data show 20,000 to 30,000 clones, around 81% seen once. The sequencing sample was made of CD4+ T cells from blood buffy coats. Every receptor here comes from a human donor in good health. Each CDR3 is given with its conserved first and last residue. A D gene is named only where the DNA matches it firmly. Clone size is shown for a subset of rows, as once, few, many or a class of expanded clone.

CDR3nt: TGTGCCAGCAGGAAGGGACAGGGTTATGGCTACACCTTC
CDR3aa: CASRKGQGYGYTF
v_gene: TRBV7-2
abundance: .
j_gene: TRBJ1-2
d_gene: TRBD1

CDR3nt: TGTGCCAGCAGCACAAGGGTCCTAGTCGCAGATACGCAGTATTTT
CDR3aa: CASSTRVLVADTQYF
v_gene: TRBV11-2
abundance: .
j_gene: TRBJ2-3
d_gene: .

CDR3nt: TGCGCCAGCAGCCAAGATCTGCTAGCGGGATCAGAGACCCAGTACTTC
CDR3aa: CASSQDLLAGSETQYF
v_gene: TRBV4-3
abundance: .
j_gene: TRBJ2-5
d_gene: TRBD2

CDR3nt: TGTGCCAGCAGTTTACAGTATAATTCACCCCTCCACTTT
CDR3aa: CASSLQYNSPLHF
v_gene: TRBV28
abundance: .
j_gene: TRBJ1-6
d_gene: .

CDR3nt: TGTGCCTTTTTGACGGTTTCTAACACTGAAGCTTTCTTT
CDR3aa: CAFLTVSNTEAFF
v_gene: TRBV30
abundance: .
j_gene: TRBJ1-1
d_gene: .

CDR3nt: TGTGCCAGCTCAGGAAGCGGGAGTAAGTACGAGCAGTACTTC
CDR3aa: CASSGSGSKYEQYF
v_gene: TRBV18
abundance: .
j_gene: TRBJ2-7
d_gene: TRBD2

CDR3nt: TGTGCCAGCAGCTGGGGACAGGGGGGCACTGAAGCTTTCTTT
CDR3aa: CASSWGQGGTEAFF
v_gene: TRBV7-2
abundance: .
j_gene: TRBJ1-1
d_gene: TRBD1

CDR3nt: TGTGCCAGCAGCAACGGTCTAGCGGGAAAGAACACCGGGGAGCTGTTTTTT
CDR3aa: CASSNGLAGKNTGELFF
v_gene: TRBV21-1
abundance: few
j_gene: TRBJ2-2
d_gene: .

CDR3nt: TGTGCCAGTAGTCATCTCCCGGGACAGGGTGACGGGGAGCTGTTTTTT
CDR3aa: CASSHLPGQGDGELFF
v_gene: TRBV19
abundance: .
j_gene: TRBJ2-2
d_gene: TRBD1

CDR3nt: TGTGCCAGCAGCTTTGGGCAGGCATCGAACACCGGGGAGCTGTTTTTT
CDR3aa: CASSFGQASNTGELFF
v_gene: TRBV7-6
abundance: .
j_gene: TRBJ2-2
d_gene: .

CDR3nt: TGTGCCAGTAGTGCGTTAAGCGGGAAGGCTGCTTACAATGAGCAGTTCTTC
CDR3aa: CASSALSGKAAYNEQFF
v_gene: TRBV19
abundance: once
j_gene: TRBJ2-1
d_gene: TRBD2

CDR3nt: TGTGCCAGCACGCCGGGTACTGGGGCCAACGTCCTGACTTTC
CDR3aa: CASTPGTGANVLTF
v_gene: TRBV5-6
abundance: .
j_gene: TRBJ2-6
d_gene: .

CDR3nt: TGTGCCAGCAGCAAAAGGCAGGGCGAATCTTCGGAGCAGTACTTC
CDR3aa: CASSKRQGESSEQYF
v_gene: TRBV6-1
abundance: .
j_gene: TRBJ2-7
d_gene: .

CDR3nt: TGTGCCAGCAGCGTGGGGTACGGTCCGCAGTACTTC
CDR3aa: CASSVGYGPQYF
v_gene: TRBV9
abundance: few
j_gene: TRBJ2-7
d_gene: .

CDR3nt: TGTGCCAGCAGCTTGGCCACAGGGACCTATGGCTACACCTTC
CDR3aa: CASSLATGTYGYTF
v_gene: TRBV5-5
abundance: .
j_gene: TRBJ1-2
d_gene: .

CDR3nt: TGTGCCAGCAGCCAAACTAGCGGGGGCTACAATGAGCAGTTCTTC
CDR3aa: CASSQTSGGYNEQFF
v_gene: TRBV6-6
abundance: .
j_gene: TRBJ2-1
d_gene: TRBD2

CDR3nt: TGTGCCAGCAGCTTCGGCCCCGAGGTAACCCAGTACTTC
CDR3aa: CASSFGPEVTQYF
v_gene: TRBV5-6
abundance: .
j_gene: TRBJ2-5
d_gene: .

CDR3nt: TGTGCCAGCAGCTTGGTAATCGGGGGATTGGAGACCCAGTACTTC
CDR3aa: CASSLVIGGLETQYF
v_gene: TRBV5-6
abundance: .
j_gene: TRBJ2-5
d_gene: .

CDR3nt: TGCAGCGTTACGATGGGACAGCAGAATTCACCCCTCCACTTT
CDR3aa: CSVTMGQQNSPLHF
v_gene: TRBV29-1
abundance: .
j_gene: TRBJ1-6
d_gene: TRBD1

CDR3nt: TGCGCCAGCAGCCGGGACTCGGATACGCAGTATTTT
CDR3aa: CASSRDSDTQYF
v_gene: TRBV4-1
abundance: .
j_gene: TRBJ2-3
d_gene: .

CDR3nt: TGCGCCAGCAGTGAGTCAGCCACTCCGGGGAACACCATATATTTT
CDR3aa: CASSESATPGNTIYF
v_gene: TRBV10-2
abundance: once
j_gene: TRBJ1-3
d_gene: .

CDR3nt: TGTGCCAGCAGGCAGACCGGGGGTGAGCAGTTCTTC
CDR3aa: CASRQTGGEQFF
v_gene: TRBV6-1
abundance: .
j_gene: TRBJ2-1
d_gene: .

CDR3nt: TGTGCCACCAGCAGAGATTACGGGAGCAATCAGCCCCAGCATTTT
CDR3aa: CATSRDYGSNQPQHF
v_gene: TRBV15
abundance: .
j_gene: TRBJ1-5
d_gene: .

CDR3nt: TGTGCCAGCAGTCCCGGGACACTTTCAACTAATGAAAAACTGTTTTTT
CDR3aa: CASSPGTLSTNEKLFF
v_gene: TRBV25-1
abundance: .
j_gene: TRBJ1-4
d_gene: .

CDR3nt: TGTGCCAGCAGCGTAGGGGACAGGGCTGAGCAGTACTTC
CDR3aa: CASSVGDRAEQYF
v_gene: TRBV9
abundance: .
j_gene: TRBJ2-7
d_gene: TRBD1

CDR3nt: TGTGCCAGCTCACCACCAGTCAGGGGACTTTACAATGAGCAGTTCTTC
CDR3aa: CASSPPVRGLYNEQFF
v_gene: TRBV18
abundance: .
j_gene: TRBJ2-1
d_gene: .

CDR3nt: TGTGCCAGCAGTTCCTTTGAGGGTGGTGACGAGCAGTACTTC
CDR3aa: CASSSFEGGDEQYF
v_gene: TRBV7-9
abundance: .
j_gene: TRBJ2-7
d_gene: .

CDR3nt: TGTGCCAGCAGGGATCCCGGGACTAGCGGGACACAAAAGTACTTC
CDR3aa: CASRDPGTSGTQKYF
v_gene: TRBV6-5
abundance: .
j_gene: TRBJ2-7
d_gene: TRBD2

CDR3nt: TGTGCCAGCACCCAAGCGGGGGCTGGAAACACCATATATTTT
CDR3aa: CASTQAGAGNTIYF
v_gene: TRBV18
abundance: .
j_gene: TRBJ1-3
d_gene: .

CDR3nt: TGTGCCAGCAGCCTAGGATCCTCTGGAAACACCATATATTTT
CDR3aa: CASSLGSSGNTIYF
v_gene: TRBV7-3
abundance: .
j_gene: TRBJ1-3
d_gene: .

CDR3nt: TGTGCCAGCAGTGTAGGAATACCGAACACTGAAGCTTTCTTT
CDR3aa: CASSVGIPNTEAFF
v_gene: TRBV2
abundance: few
j_gene: TRBJ1-1
d_gene: .

CDR3nt: TGCAGCGTTGGGATGACAGGGAATTCTAATGAAAAACTGTTTTTT
CDR3aa: CSVGMTGNSNEKLFF
v_gene: TRBV29-1
abundance: few
j_gene: TRBJ1-4
d_gene: TRBD1